This T cell receptor (beta chain) was identified during a study of cytomegalovirus exposure and HLA in healthy donors. The germline V and J ends were trimmed by 8 bases and 3 bases, with 17 bases remaining between them. Germline assignment: CDR1 LNHDA and CDR2 SQIVND (reference sequence). CDR3 size: 15 residues. PCR amplification relied on 60 Vbeta primers (plus 13 Jbeta primers). Produced via immunoSEQ multiplex PCR; TCRdb's table is partial and in-frame only. The table includes over 150,000 clones, around 85% detected once. The source is a woman aged 25 to 39 in good health and CMV-seronegative. Sequencing used PBMCs. The rearrangement links TRBV19 to TRBJ1-5; D is possibly TRBD1 (5 bases). DNA for the CDR3: TGTGCCAGTTGGGAGGGGCAGGGCGCCAATCAGCCCCAGCATTTT. Translated: CASWEGQGANQPQHF. The full variable domain, with the rest looked up from reference TRBV19 and TRBJ1-5, is DGGITQSPKYLFRKEGQNVTLSCEQNLNHDAMYWYRQDPGQGLRLIYYSQIVNDFQKGDIAEGYSVSREKKESFPLTVTSAQKNPTAFYLCASWEGQGANQPQHFGDGTRLSIL.